Sequencing of this T cell receptor beta chain was carried out in a study of OX40 agonist ivuxolimab in advanced cancers. The CDR3 extends over 15 amino acids. The germline V gene encodes CDR1 SEHNR and CDR2 FQNEAQ (reference sequence). V was pared by 4 bases and J by 6 bases, with 7 bases of the junction left unmatched. The method was immunoSEQ multiplex PCR; TCRdb's version includes in-frame clones alone and lacks a portion of them. The table shows about 13,000 clones, with nearly 85% occurring only once. The J gene is TRBJ2-2, the V gene TRBV7-9, with 8 bases identical to TRBD2. The starting material was CD4+ or CD8+ T cells sorted from blood, obtained in a trial of the OX40 agonist ivuxolimab. This TCR derives from an adult with an advanced solid tumor such as melanoma, head and neck, liver or kidney cancer. CDR3 sequence reads: CASSSGLVPPGELFF. CDR3 nucleotides: TGTGCCAGCAGCTCGGGACTAGTTCCCCCCGGGGAGCTGTTTTTT.